This T cell receptor (beta chain) came from a study of T cells in Graves' hyperthyroidism and ophthalmopathy. TCR beta CDR3 regions were amplified from RNA. Primed by the HTBI set, a first-round RT-PCR was run on the TCR CDR3. TCRdb called the multiplex PCR reads again in MiXCR, with one record for every CDR3 protein. Altogether some 350,000 distinct CDR3 sequences are present, 13% to 15% being singletons, with the ten largest covering approximately 19%. CDR1 is SQVTM, CDR2 ANQGSEA, per germline. This CDR3 has 12 amino acids. The germline V and J ends were trimmed by 4 bases and 1 base, with 6 bases remaining between them.

This chain connects TRBV29-1 to TRBJ2-3, with no clear D. Sequenced sample: blood. This clonotype was sampled from a woman aged 55-69 years with Graves' ophthalmopathy. This chain's CDR3 is CSVGDRTDTQYF. For the CDR3, the DNA is TGCAGCGTTGGGGATCGCACAGATACGCAGTATTTT.